The rows below give T cell receptor beta chains drawn from one sample of a study of molecular identifiers for immune sequencing clone quantification. Each CDR3 protein is one row after TCRdb ran MiXCR on the PCR reads. Here the sample spans roughly 100,000 distinct CDR3 sequences, 35% being singletons. The material sequenced was naive CD8+ T cells from blood, with Jurkat cell RNA spiked in. The receptors were gathered from a human donor in good health. Some libraries in this study had Jurkat cell RNA spiked in. The CDR3 runs from the conserved cysteine through the conserved F or W. The order of the fields is D gene, J gene, clone size, V gene, CDR3 protein, CDR3 DNA. A D gene is named only where the DNA matches it firmly. Rows give clone size only sometimes, using once, few, many, or a class for an expanded clone.

TRBD1 TRBJ1-3 NA TRBV27 CASGGTADGNTIYF TGTGCCTCCGGAGGGACAGCGGATGGAAACACCATATATTTT
TRBD2 TRBJ2-5 many TRBV7-9 CASSPSRGRAEETQYF TGTGCCAGCAGCCCCAGTCGCGGGAGGGCCGAAGAGACCCAGTACTTC
NA TRBJ2-1 few TRBV13 CASSPRDRSSYNEQFF TGTGCCAGCAGCCCGAGGGACCGGAGCTCCTACAATGAGCAGTTCTTC
TRBD2 TRBJ2-3 NA TRBV5-5 CASRRPTSGSTDTPYF TGTGCCAGCAGGCGCCCGACTAGCGGGAGCACAGATACGCCGTATTTT
NA TRBJ1-3 NA TRBV4-3 CASSQEGISGNTIYF TGCGCCAGCAGCCAAGAAGGAATCTCTGGAAACACCATATATTTT
TRBD2 TRBJ2-7 NA TRBV27 CASTPSGIPHEQYF TGTGCCAGCACGCCAAGCGGGATCCCCCACGAGCAGTACTTC
TRBD2 TRBJ2-3 NA TRBV19 CASSTASGGTDTQYF TGTGCCAGTAGTACGGCTAGCGGCGGCACAGATACGCAGTATTTT
NA TRBJ2-3 few TRBV2 CASSISPGRTDTQYF TGTGCCAGCAGTATAAGCCCGGGAAGGACAGATACGCAGTATTTT
TRBD2 TRBJ2-1 few TRBV27 CASSFSLAGYNEQFF TGTGCCAGCAGTTTCTCGCTAGCGGGATACAATGAGCAGTTCTTC
NA TRBJ2-7 NA TRBV19 CASSTNREQYF TGTGCCAGTAGTACCAATCGGGAGCAGTACTTC
TRBD2 TRBJ2-2 NA TRBV6-6 CASSSWTSGKAGELFF TGTGCCAGCAGTTCCTGGACTAGCGGGAAAGCCGGGGAGCTGTTTTTT
TRBD1 TRBJ1-5 many TRBV20-1 CSATSQGNQPQHF TGCAGTGCCACCTCACAGGGGAATCAGCCCCAGCATTTT
TRBD2 TRBJ2-7 few TRBV4-2 CASSHGGLAGRAYF TGTGCCAGCAGCCATGGGGGTTTAGCGGGGAGGGCATACTTC
NA TRBJ2-1 many TRBV7-2 CASSLSGTYNEQFF TGTGCCAGCAGCTTAAGCGGAACCTACAATGAGCAGTTCTTC
NA TRBJ2-7 many TRBV6-5 CASSYIPEYEQYF TGTGCCAGCAGTTACATCCCGGAGTACGAGCAGTACTTC
NA TRBJ1-5 NA TRBV4-1 CASSQELTNDQPQHF TGCGCCAGCAGCCAAGAACTGACAAACGATCAGCCCCAGCATTTT
TRBD1 TRBJ1-3 NA TRBV12-3/TRBV12-4 CASDRDRPSGNTIYF TGTGCCAGCGACCGGGACAGACCCTCTGGAAACACCATATATTTT